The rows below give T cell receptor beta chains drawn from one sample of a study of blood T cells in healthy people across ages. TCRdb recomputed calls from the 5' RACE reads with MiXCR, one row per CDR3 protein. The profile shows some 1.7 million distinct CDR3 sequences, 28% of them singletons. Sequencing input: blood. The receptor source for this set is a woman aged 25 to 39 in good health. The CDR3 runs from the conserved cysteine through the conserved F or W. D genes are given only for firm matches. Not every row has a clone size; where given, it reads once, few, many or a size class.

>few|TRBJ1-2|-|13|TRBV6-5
TGTGCCGGCAGTTACGGGGGTAGCTATGGCTACACCTTC
CAGSYGGSYGYTF
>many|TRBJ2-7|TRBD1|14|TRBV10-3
TGTGCCATCAGTGATGGGCAGGGGGCGCGTGAGCAGTACTTC
CAISDGQGAREQYF
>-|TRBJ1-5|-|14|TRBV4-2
TGTGCCAGCAGCCAAGATAGGCGAGACGAGCCCCAGCATTTT
CASSQDRRDEPQHF
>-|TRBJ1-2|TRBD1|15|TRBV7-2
TGTGCCAGCAGCGCAATACAGGGGGCTCGCTATGGCTACACCTTC
CASSAIQGARYGYTF
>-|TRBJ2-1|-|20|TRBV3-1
TGTGCCAGCAGCCATTCGGTCGGGACCGACCCCCTTCCGGGCTACAGTGAGCAGTTCTTC
CASSHSVGTDPLPGYSEQFF
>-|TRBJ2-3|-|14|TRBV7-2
TGTGCCAGCACCCCCGGTTCCAGCACAGATACGCAGTATTTT
CASTPGSSTDTQYF
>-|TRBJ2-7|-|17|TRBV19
TGTGCCAGTAGTCCAAAAGTCTTGGGAACGGCCTCCTACGAGCAGTACTTC
CASSPKVLGTASYEQYF
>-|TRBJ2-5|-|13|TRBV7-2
TGTGCCAGCAGCTTACAGGGTTACGAGACCCAGTACTTC
CASSLQGYETQYF
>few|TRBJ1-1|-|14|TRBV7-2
TGTGCCAGCAGCTTCGTAAGCAAGAACACTGAAGCTTTCTTT
CASSFVSKNTEAFF
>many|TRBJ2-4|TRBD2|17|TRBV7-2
TGTGCCAGCAGCTCGGGACTAGCGGGAGGAGCCAAAAACATTCAGTACTTC
CASSSGLAGGAKNIQYF
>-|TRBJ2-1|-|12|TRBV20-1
TGCAGTGCCATAGTCACCTACAATGAGCAGTTCTTC
CSAIVTYNEQFF
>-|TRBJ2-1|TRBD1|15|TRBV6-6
TGTGCCAGCCAGCTATGGGACAGGGGCTACAATGAGCAGTTCTTC
CASQLWDRGYNEQFF
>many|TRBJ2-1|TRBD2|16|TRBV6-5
TGTGCCAGCAGTTACTCCGGCGGGAGCTCCTACAATGAGCAGTTCTTC
CASSYSGGSSYNEQFF
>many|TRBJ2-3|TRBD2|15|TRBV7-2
TGTGCCAGCAGCTTTGATAGCGGGGGAGCAGATACGCAGTATTTT
CASSFDSGGADTQYF
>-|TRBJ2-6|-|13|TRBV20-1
TGCAGTGCAGTAAGGCCTGGGGCCAACGTCCTGACTTTC
CSAVRPGANVLTF
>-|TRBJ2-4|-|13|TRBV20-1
TGCAGTGCTTGGGACAACGACAAAAACATTCAGTACTTC
CSAWDNDKNIQYF
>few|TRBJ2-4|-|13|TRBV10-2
TGCGCCAGCAGCCCAATCGCGGGGTGGGAGCAGTACTTC
CASSPIAGWEQYF
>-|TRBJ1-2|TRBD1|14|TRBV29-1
TGCAGCGTTGAAGAACGCGAACAGGGGGTTGGCTACACCTTC
CSVEEREQGVGYTF
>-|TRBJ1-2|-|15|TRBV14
TGTGCCAGCAGCCAACAACCCGGCGGGAGGGAGAGCTACACCTTC
CASSQQPGGRESYTF
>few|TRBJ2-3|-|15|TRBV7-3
TGTGCCAGCAGCTTAAGTCTGGGCCCGCCAGATACGCAGTATTTT
CASSLSLGPPDTQYF